This T cell receptor beta chain was identified in a study of beta chain features in type 1 diabetes. Broader study findings: VDJ junctions from type 1 diabetes patients carried fewer insertions and larger deletions. There was a moderate but significant shortening of TCRB CDR3s in all four CD4+ subsets of Type 1 diabetes patients.

Expressed TCRB transcripts were sequenced because the entire RNA isolate underwent reverse transcription. TCRdb's copy holds only in-frame clones and misses some; the assay was immunoSEQ multiplex PCR. The sample has 300,000 to 450,000 clones, over 8.5% seen once. Comments on this clone: As yet, its antigen is unknown.

Germline values: CDR1 MDHEN, CDR2 SYDVKM. The CDR3 has 16 amino acids. Trimming cost V 6 bases and J 0 bases, with 15 bases left between them. CD4+ naive, central memory, regulatory and stem cell-like memory cells were sorted via CD45RO/CCR7/CD25/CD127/CD95/CD27. The origin of this receptor is a man aged 25 to 45 with type 1 diabetes. Sequencing was performed on central memory CD4+ T cells from blood. The chain recombines TRBV28 with TRBJ2-1; TRBD2 might be the D (5 bases). CDR3 residues: CASSPRGSASYNEQFF. CDR3 DNA: TGTGCCAGCAGCCCCCGCGGTAGCGCCTCCTACAATGAGCAGTTCTTC.